Here is one T cell receptor beta chain with its context. These data originate in a study of blood T cell repertoires in COVID-19. The assay was immunoSEQ multiplex PCR, and TCRdb's table has in-frame clones only and misses some. Of 250,000 to 350,000 clones in the sample, around 90% were seen once. The V gene end was trimmed by 5 bases and the J gene end by 0 bases; junction bases not matched to a gene: 3. The CDR3 totals 14 residues. Germline assignment: CDR1 SSHAT and CDR2 FNYEAQ (reference sequence). The receptor was derived from a woman in her thirties or forties who had recovered from COVID-19. Sequencing was carried out using peripheral blood. The chain uses TRBV7-7 and TRBJ2-5; 7 bases align to TRBD1. The CDR3 reads CASSPTGHQETQYF. In DNA form, the CDR3 reads TGTGCCAGCAGCCCGACAGGGCACCAAGAGACCCAGTACTTC.